This T cell receptor (beta chain) was retrieved from a study of blood T cell repertoires in COVID-19. Sequenced by immunoSEQ multiplex PCR; TCRdb stores in-frame clones only, minus some. This sample carries fewer than 200,000 clones, under 95% of them seen once, and the ten largest clones take approximately 5%. This clone was seen just once. V shed 6 bases and J shed 3 bases, with 10 bases lying between them. Looked up from germline, CDR1 is SQVTM and CDR2 is ANQGSEA. The CDR3 is made up of 12 amino acids. This chain uses TRBV29-1 with TRBJ2-3, with no clear D. Sequenced: peripheral blood. The clonotype originates from a man between 18 and 35 years old with COVID-19, enrolled during active disease. CDR3: CSVPAQTDTQYF. Here the CDR3 DNA reads TGCAGCGTGCCGGCACAGACAGATACGCAGTATTTT.